This T cell receptor (beta chain) was profiled in a study of blood T cell repertoires in COVID-19. Study information: Sites across the United States, Italy and Spain contributed samples from acute and convalescent COVID-19.

Germline trimming cut 5 bases from V and 1 base from J; bases unmatched to any gene: 1. This CDR3 contains 13 residues. CDR1 and CDR2 (germline): SGHAT, FQDESV (reference sequence). Data came from immunoSEQ multiplex PCR; TCRdb stores just in-frame clones and leaves some out. The sample holds a few hundred thousand clones, roughly 90% seen once. The chain couples TRBV11-1 to TRBJ2-5; 7 bases match TRBD1. This TCR derives from a man in his forties with acute or convalescent COVID-19. Material for sequencing was peripheral blood. CDR3 region: CASSGDSQETQYF. The CDR3 DNA is TGTGCCAGCAGCGGGGACAGCCAAGAGACCCAGTACTTC.